Listed below are T cell receptor beta chains from one sample, sequenced in a study of T cells after yellow fever vaccination. TCRdb ran MiXCR on the 5' RACE reads and lists one entry per CDR3 protein. The sample yields 500,000 to 650,000 distinct CDR3 sequences, around 12% seen once. The sample in question was PBMCs, obtained on the day of the yellow fever booster vaccination. These TCRs come from a man between 25 and 39 years old who received the YFV17D yellow fever vaccine. Each CDR3 is given with its conserved first and last residue. A D gene is named only where the DNA matches it firmly. Size is omitted from some rows. Given values are once, few, many or a class for expanded clones.

abundance,v_gene,d_gene,j_gene,CDR3aa,CDR3nt
NA,TRBV12-3/TRBV12-4,TRBD1,TRBJ2-5,CASSTSLGDRVETQYF,TGTGCCAGCAGTACCTCCTTGGGGGACAGGGTAGAGACCCAGTACTTC
NA,TRBV4-2,TRBD2,TRBJ2-2,CASSQLVAGTGELFF,TGTGCCAGCAGCCAACTTGTAGCGGGGACCGGGGAGCTGTTTTTT
NA,TRBV7-3,NA,TRBJ2-1,CASSSSYGGVEQFF,TGTGCCAGCAGCTCCTCATACGGGGGTGTTGAGCAGTTCTTC
many,TRBV24-1,TRBD2,TRBJ2-3,CATSLAGGSDTQYF,TGTGCCACCAGTCTAGCGGGAGGGTCAGATACGCAGTATTTT
few,TRBV27,NA,TRBJ2-3,CASSLSPGLTDTQYF,TGTGCCAGCAGTTTATCGCCTGGACTCACAGATACGCAGTATTTT
NA,TRBV6-6,NA,TRBJ1-1,CASKGRENTEAFF,TGTGCCAGCAAAGGACGGGAGAACACTGAAGCTTTCTTT
NA,TRBV29-1,NA,TRBJ2-2,CSVLQGYTGELFF,TGCAGCGTCCTCCAGGGGTACACCGGGGAGCTGTTTTTT
NA,TRBV20-1,NA,TRBJ2-1,CSARDGGPTTGQFF,TGCAGTGCTAGAGATGGTGGTCCAACGACAGGGCAGTTCTTC
few,TRBV7-2,NA,TRBJ2-7,CASRGGGGTTREQYF,TGTGCCAGCAGGGGCGGGGGCGGGACAACTAGGGAGCAGTACTTC
NA,TRBV7-5,NA,TRBJ2-3,CSPVPAVRTANSTDTQYF,TGCAGCCCTGTGCCAGCTGTCAGGACAGCCAATAGCACAGATACGCAGTATTTT
few,TRBV7-9,TRBD1,TRBJ2-7,CASSLTDRAYEQYF,TGTGCCAGCAGCTTAACTGACAGGGCCTACGAGCAGTACTTC
NA,TRBV29-1,NA,TRBJ2-7,CSVEDLTEQYF,TGCAGCGTTGAAGATCTGACCGAGCAGTACTTC
NA,TRBV20-1,TRBD2,TRBJ2-3,CSARTSHTQYF,TGCAGTGCCCGGACTAGTCATACGCAGTATTTT
few,TRBV4-1,NA,TRBJ2-5,CASSLSQGWDETQYF,TGCGCCAGCAGCCTCTCACAGGGATGGGATGAGACCCAGTACTTC
few,TRBV27,NA,TRBJ2-1,CASSPVPPYNEQFF,TGTGCCAGCAGCCCCGTCCCACCGTACAATGAGCAGTTCTTC
once,TRBV25-1,NA,TRBJ2-2,CASSALTRAAGTGELFF,TGTGCCAGCAGTGCTCTTACCCGAGCCGCGGGGACCGGGGAGCTGTTTTTT
few,TRBV18,NA,TRBJ1-6,CASSPQQGSYNSPLHF,TGTGCCAGCTCACCACAACAGGGTTCCTATAATTCACCCCTCCACTTT
few,TRBV9,NA,TRBJ2-1,CATPRDEQFF,TGTGCCACCCCGCGGGATGAGCAGTTCTTC
many,TRBV1,NA,TRBJ1-1,CTSSPKTKGTEAFF,TGCACCAGCAGCCCAAAAACTAAGGGCACTGAAGCTTTCTTT
NA,TRBV11-2,NA,TRBJ2-5,CASSLEPNQETQYF,TGTGCCAGCAGCTTAGAACCGAACCAAGAGACCCAGTACTTC
NA,TRBV2,TRBD1,TRBJ2-1,CASSRQGATWSYNEQFF,TGTGCCAGCAGTAGACAGGGGGCAACGTGGTCCTACAATGAGCAGTTCTTC
few,TRBV5-4,NA,TRBJ2-7,CASSSRDQSSYEQYF,TGTGCCAGCAGCTCCCGGGACCAGAGCTCCTACGAGCAGTACTTC
NA,TRBV20-1,NA,TRBJ2-7,CSASGGSGVPRPLEQYF,TGCAGTGCTAGTGGTGGGTCTGGAGTACCGCGCCCTCTCGAGCAGTACTTC
NA,TRBV5-1,TRBD2,TRBJ2-5,CASRVSGEGTQYF,TGCGCCAGCAGGGTCTCGGGGGAGGGGACCCAGTACTTC
few,TRBV20-1,TRBD2,TRBJ2-7,CSASPGTSGSISEQYF,TGCAGTGCTAGTCCCGGGACTAGCGGGAGTATCAGCGAGCAGTACTTC
few,TRBV5-1,TRBD2,TRBJ2-3,CASSSSGTSGRGWYF,TGCGCCAGCAGCTCTTCCGGGACTAGCGGGAGAGGGTGGTATTTT
NA,TRBV5-1,TRBD2,TRBJ2-5,CASSFPLAESRQETQYF,TGCGCCAGCAGCTTTCCACTAGCGGAATCCAGACAAGAGACCCAGTACTTC
few,TRBV7-6,NA,TRBJ2-1,CASSLGPRSEQFF,TGTGCCAGCAGCTTAGGGCCCCGCTCCGAGCAGTTCTTC
NA,TRBV6-5,NA,TRBJ2-2,CASSYGGGATTGELFF,TGTGCCAGCAGTTATGGGGGGGGCGCAACTACCGGGGAGCTGTTTTTT
NA,TRBV11-2,TRBD1,TRBJ1-1,CASSPWDRLGGAFF,TGTGCCAGCAGCCCTTGGGACAGGCTGGGGGGGGCTTTCTTT
NA,TRBV5-1,NA,TRBJ2-7,CASSLAESGVEQYF,TGCGCCAGCAGCTTGGCCGAGTCCGGGGTCGAGCAGTACTTC
few,TRBV14,NA,TRBJ2-7,CASSQVGKTSYEQYF,TGTGCCAGCAGCCAAGTCGGCAAGACCTCCTACGAGCAGTACTTC
many,TRBV29-1,NA,TRBJ2-7,CSVEDNYEQYF,TGCAGCGTTGAGGACAACTACGAGCAGTACTTC
few,TRBV20-1,NA,TRBJ2-3,CSAFSPGLRADTQYF,TGCAGTGCTTTCAGCCCGGGACTTAGGGCAGATACGCAGTATTTT
many,TRBV7-2,NA,TRBJ1-5,CASSLERGQNQPQHF,TGTGCCAGCAGCTTAGAGAGAGGGCAGAATCAGCCCCAGCATTTT
many,TRBV10-3,NA,TRBJ2-7,CAINPGPIGYEQYF,TGTGCCATCAACCCGGGCCCCATAGGTTACGAGCAGTACTTC
NA,TRBV12-3/TRBV12-4,NA,TRBJ2-1,CASLVQDEQFF,TGTGCCAGTCTAGTCCAGGATGAGCAGTTCTTC
NA,TRBV28,NA,TRBJ2-7,CASSPLGSEGEQYF,TGTGCCAGCAGTCCGCTCGGTTCGGAGGGCGAGCAGTACTTC
NA,TRBV28,TRBD2,TRBJ2-5,CASSLLSGITTQYF,TGTGCCAGCAGTTTACTTAGCGGGATTACCACCCAGTACTTC
NA,TRBV6-1,NA,TRBJ2-4,CASSEGAAIVKNIQYF,TGTGCCAGCAGTGAAGGGGCGGCGATAGTCAAAAACATTCAGTACTTC
many,TRBV11-2,NA,TRBJ2-7,CASSLERGGGIPYEQYF,TGTGCCAGCAGCTTAGAGAGAGGGGGAGGAATCCCCTACGAGCAGTACTTC
NA,TRBV27,NA,TRBJ2-6,CASSPLLFGPTNPSGANVLTF,TGTGCCAGCAGCCCTCTGTTGTTCGGGCCAACCAATCCCTCTGGGGCCAACGTCCTGACTTTC
few,TRBV7-2,NA,TRBJ1-1,CASSLARQGFGLNTEAFF,TGTGCCAGCAGCTTAGCGCGGCAGGGATTTGGTCTGAACACTGAAGCTTTCTTT
NA,TRBV11-1,NA,TRBJ2-3,CASTHPEGVGASTDTQYF,TGTGCCAGCACCCATCCGGAGGGCGTAGGAGCTAGCACAGATACGCAGTATTTT
NA,TRBV19,NA,TRBJ2-2,CATGGILNTGELFF,TGTGCCACCGGCGGGATCCTGAACACCGGGGAGCTGTTTTTT
NA,TRBV6-1,TRBD2,TRBJ2-7,CDSRPPLAGVYEQYF,TGTGACAGCCGCCCCCCCCTAGCGGGAGTCTACGAGCAGTACTTC